The T cell receptor beta chain described here comes from a study of cytomegalovirus exposure and HLA in healthy donors. On the study more broadly: As an earlier analysis found, around 200 million T cells yielded about 120 million unique TCR beta sequences. About 80 million unique TCR sequences came from HLA-typed donors in an early release. General study findings and limits: Approximately 18,000 TCR beta sequences were associated with HLA alleles at 0.05 false discovery rate in a later analysis. DRB1 showed the most TCR associations and HLA-C the fewest in a later analysis, as rates varied by HLA locus.

Details on this clone: No antigen is known for it.

The PCR ran on 60 Vbeta and 13 Jbeta primers. The repertoire was sequenced with immunoSEQ multiplex PCR; TCRdb's copy has only in-frame clones and lacks some. The sample lists some 270,000 clones, about four fifths seen once, with around 0.33% in the top ten. Per the germline V gene, CDR1 is MDHEN and CDR2 is SYDVKM. Deletions cut 2 bases from V and 4 bases from J, with 14 bases between. The CDR3 covers 16 residues. The origin of this receptor is a girl aged 2 to 9 in good health and CMV-seronegative. The specimen was PBMCs. The rearrangement links TRBV28 to TRBJ2-2, with a tentative D call TRBD2 (5 bases). The CDR3 region is CASSLLARLGTGELFF. The CDR3 bases are TGTGCCAGCAGTTTACTAGCCCGTCTTGGCACCGGGGAGCTGTTTTTT.